The T cell receptor (beta chain) described here comes from a study of blood T cell repertoires in COVID-19. About the research overall: Samples representing acute and convalescent COVID-19 were sourced from the United States, Italy and Spain.

Original handling: Amplifying reference gene primers gave estimates of nucleated cell counts. Produced via immunoSEQ multiplex PCR; TCRdb's table is partial and in-frame only. V and J calls and clone size are given by that table; D and trimming were obtained from the DNA. The sample holds some 360,000 clones, around nine tenths seen once. This TCR was recovered from an older woman with COVID-19, enrolled during active disease. The sequencing sample was made of peripheral blood.

The CDR3 bases are TGCGCCAGCAGCTCCGCCACTAGCGGGGCTATTTACAATGAGCAGTTCTTC. Its protein product is CASSSATSGAIYNEQFF. The genes are TRBV5-1 and TRBJ2-1; 10 positions match TRBD2. The germline gives CDR1 SGHRS, CDR2 YFSETQ. CDR3 length equals 17 residues. Unmatched junction bases numbered 10, after V lost 3 bases and J lost 4 bases.